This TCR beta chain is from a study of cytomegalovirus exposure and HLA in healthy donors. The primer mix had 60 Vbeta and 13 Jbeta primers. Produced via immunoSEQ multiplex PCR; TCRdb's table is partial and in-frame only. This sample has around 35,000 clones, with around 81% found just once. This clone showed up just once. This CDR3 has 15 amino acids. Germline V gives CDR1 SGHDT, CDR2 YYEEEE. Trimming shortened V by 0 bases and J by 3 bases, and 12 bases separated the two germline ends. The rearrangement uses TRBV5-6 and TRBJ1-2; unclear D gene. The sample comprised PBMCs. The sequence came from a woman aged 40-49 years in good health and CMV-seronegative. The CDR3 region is CASSLAFGDYYGYTF. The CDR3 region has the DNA TGTGCCAGCAGCTTGGCCTTCGGAGACTACTATGGCTACACCTTC.